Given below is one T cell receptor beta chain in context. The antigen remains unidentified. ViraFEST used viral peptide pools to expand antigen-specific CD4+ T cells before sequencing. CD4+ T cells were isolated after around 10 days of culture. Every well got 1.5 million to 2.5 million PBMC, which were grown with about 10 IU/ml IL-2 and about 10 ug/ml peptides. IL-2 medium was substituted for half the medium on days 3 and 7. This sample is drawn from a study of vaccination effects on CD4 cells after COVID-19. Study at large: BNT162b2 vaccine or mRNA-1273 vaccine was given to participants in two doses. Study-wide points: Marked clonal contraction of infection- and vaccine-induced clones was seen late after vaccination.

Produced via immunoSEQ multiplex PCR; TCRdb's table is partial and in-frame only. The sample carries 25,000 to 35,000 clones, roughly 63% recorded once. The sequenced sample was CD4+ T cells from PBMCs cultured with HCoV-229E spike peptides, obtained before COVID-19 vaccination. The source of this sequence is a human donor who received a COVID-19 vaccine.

The CDR3 sequence: CASSLRAGELFF. CDR3 nucleotides: TGTGCCAGCAGCTTACGGGCCGGGGAGCTGTTTTTT. The J gene is TRBJ2-2, the V gene TRBV7-9; D is ambiguous. Trimming removed 2 bases from V and 6 bases from J, with 4 bases in between. The CDR3 runs to 12 residues. Germline V lookup: CDR1 SEHNR, CDR2 FQNEAQ (reference sequence).